This TCR beta chain was identified during a study of blood T cell repertoires in COVID-19. Authors' analysis steps: Nucleated cell number was recorded as an estimate derived from reference gene primer amplification. Only in-frame clones appear in the TCRdb table, and some are missing; sequencing was by immunoSEQ multiplex PCR. V and J calls and clone size follow that table, whereas D and trimming were derived from the DNA. Here the sample spans fewer than 80,000 clones, less than 85% being singletons. CDR3 length: 13 amino acids. Germline CDR1 SGHRS, CDR2 YFSETQ. V lost 4 bases, J lost 4 bases, and 3 bases stayed unmatched.

The sequence was obtained from a man aged 55 to 70 with acute or convalescent COVID-19. The V call is TRBV5-1, the J call TRBJ2-5; 8 bases are a match to TRBD1. Sequenced input: peripheral blood. The CDR3 DNA reads TGCGCCAGCAGCCCGGGACAGGTAGAGACCCAGTACTTC. Translated, it gives CASSPGQVETQYF. The variable domain in full, with the rest retrieved from reference TRBV5-1 and TRBJ2-5, is KAGVTQTPRYLIKTRGQQVTLSCSPISGHRSVSWYQQTPGQGLQFLFEYFSETQRNKGNFPGRFSGRQFSNSRSEMNVSTLELGDSALYLCASSPGQVETQYFGPGTRLLVL.